Shown below are 29 T cell receptor beta chains from a single sample sequenced in a study of blood T cell repertoires in COVID-19. Sequenced by immunoSEQ multiplex PCR; TCRdb stores in-frame clones only, minus some. Of under 400,000 clones in the sample, about 87% were seen once. Source material: peripheral blood. The receptors shown here come from a young woman with COVID-19, enrolled during active disease.

This chain connects TRBV4-3 to TRBJ2-7; D uncertain. With 4 bases removed from V and 0 bases from J, the gap between germline ends came to 10 bases. Germline V gene data show CDR1 as LGHNA and CDR2 as YSLEER. The CDR3 has 14 residues. The DNA for the CDR3 is TGCGCCAGCAGCCCCTCTCTCAGCTCCTACGAGCAGTACTTC. Its translation is CASSPSLSSYEQYF.

The chain has TRBV6-5 and TRBJ1-2; D is possibly TRBD1 (6 bases). The V and J ends lost 7 bases and 2 bases respectively, with 14 bases between them. This CDR3 has 14 amino acids. CDR1 and CDR2 (germline): MNHEY, SVGAGI. As DNA, the CDR3 is TGTGCCAGCATGAGCGGCGGGGGCAACTATGGCTACACCTTC. This gives the protein CASMSGGGNYGYTF.

The V gene is TRBV18, the J gene TRBJ1-1; D is ambiguous. Trimming cost V 3 bases and J 4 bases, with 9 bases left between them. The germline CDR1 and CDR2 sequences are KGHSH and LQKENI. This CDR3 is built from 13 residues. DNA of the CDR3: TGTGCCAGCTCACCCTATTCCGGCACTGAAGCTTTCTTT. Amino acids: CASSPYSGTEAFF.

On this clone itself: Other DNA variants within this sample encode the same CDR3. The chain has TRBV6-5 and TRBJ1-5; no clear D. Germline V gives CDR1 MNHEY, CDR2 SVGAGI. V was cut by 2 bases and J by 6 bases, with 11 bases left in between. This CDR3 has 14 amino acids. The CDR3 protein is CASSYAGRGQPQHF. The CDR3 DNA sequence: TGTGCCAGCAGTTACGCCGGACGGGGTCAGCCCCAGCATTTT.

J is TRBJ1-4 and V is TRBV2; possibly TRBD1 for D (6 bases). This CDR3 is built from 14 residues. The V and J ends lost 3 bases and 6 bases respectively, with 11 bases between them. CDR1 is SNHLY and CDR2 is FYNNEI in the germline V gene. The CDR3 DNA reads TGTGCCAGCAGTGACGGGACAAGGGATGAAAAACTGTTTTTT. It translates to CASSDGTRDEKLFF.

The J gene is TRBJ2-2, the V gene TRBV7-8, with 7 nucleotides matching TRBD2. The CDR3 extends over 17 amino acids. Germline loops: CDR1 SGHVS, CDR2 FQNEAQ. With V trimmed by 3 bases and J by 5 bases, 12 bases remained unmatched. The CDR3 bases are TGTGCCAGCAGCTTCAGTCGCGCTAGCGGCAGAACCGGGGAGCTGTTTTTT. Protein sequence: CASSFSRASGRTGELFF.

This clone was picked up a small number of times. The V call is TRBV14, the J call TRBJ2-5, with D possibly being TRBD1 (5 bases). The V and J ends lost 4 bases and 4 bases respectively, with 16 bases between them. The germline CDR1 and CDR2 sequences are SGHDN and FVKESK. The CDR3 is made up of 15 amino acids. This CDR3 is CASSPAQLRGETQYF. The CDR3 region has the DNA TGTGCCAGCAGCCCAGCCCAACTAAGGGGAGAGACCCAGTACTTC.

The table lists this clone with a count of one. The chain joins TRBV11-3 to TRBJ2-5; D is perhaps TRBD2 (5 bases). The germline CDR1 and CDR2 sequences are SGHNT and YENEEA. Trimming left V 3 bases short and J 1 base short, with 12 bases between. The CDR3 spans 15 residues. The CDR3 is CASSFGAVAQETQYF. The CDR3 DNA is TGTGCCAGCAGCTTTGGAGCGGTGGCCCAAGAGACCCAGTACTTC.

This clone was counted a single time. The J gene is TRBJ1-4, the V gene TRBV7-9; no clear D gene. Trimming removed 1 base at V and 10 bases at J, with 7 bases between. CDR1 and CDR2 (germline): SEHNR, FQNEAQ (reference sequence). The CDR3 consists of 12 residues. CDR3 in amino acids: CASSLGSGKLFF. The CDR3 DNA sequence: TGTGCCAGCAGCTTAGGCAGCGGAAAACTGTTTTTT.

The genes are TRBV5-5 and TRBJ1-2; TRBD1 matches at 9 bases. The germline V gene has CDR1 SGHKS and CDR2 YYEKEE (reference sequence). CDR3 length: 16 residues. V gave up 7 bases and J gave up 0 bases; unmatched junction bases: 10. CDR3 sequence: CASGQGTARSNYGYTF. The CDR3 nucleotides are TGTGCCAGCGGACAGGGGACCGCCCGTTCTAACTATGGCTACACCTTC.

V is TRBV5-1 and J is TRBJ2-3; the D is unclear. The CDR3 spans 16 residues. Germline-derived CDR1 and CDR2 are SGHRS and YFSETQ. Trimming removed 6 bases at V and 1 base at J, with 18 bases between. The CDR3 region has the DNA TGCGCCAGCACCCTGGCCGGGTCGGGTGGCACAGATACGCAGTATTTT. Protein: CASTLAGSGGTDTQYF.

This chain links TRBV7-9 with TRBJ1-4, with 7 bases lining up with TRBD1. There are 16 residues in the CDR3. Germline lookup yields CDR1 SEHNR and CDR2 FQNEAQ (reference sequence). V shed 3 bases, J shed 0 bases, and the junction held 4 bases outside the gene matches. CDR3 coding DNA: TGTGCCAGCAGCTTGCGTCAGGGGGCAACTAATGAAAAACTGTTTTTT. Translated: CASSLRQGATNEKLFF. Using reference TRBV7-9 and TRBJ1-4 for the parts outside the CDR3, the full variable domain is DTGVSQNPRHKITKRGQNVTFRCDPISEHNRLYWYRQTLGQGPEFLTYFQNEAQLEKSRLLSDRFSAERPKGSFSTLEIQRTEQGDSAMYLCASSLRQGATNEKLFFGSGTQLSVL.

The rearrangement uses TRBV6-5 and TRBJ1-2; TRBD1 might be the D (6 bases). V gave up 0 bases and J gave up 4 bases, with 15 bases separating them. Looked up from germline, CDR1 is MNHEY and CDR2 is SVGAGI. The CDR3 spans 16 residues. CDR3 nucleotides: TGTGCCAGCAGTTACTCGAAGCAGGGGCGGACCTATGGCTACACCTTC. Translated: CASSYSKQGRTYGYTF.

This chain joins TRBV5-1 and TRBJ1-3; TRBD1 aligns across 8 bases. This CDR3 is built from 15 residues. Germline CDR1 is SGHRS and CDR2 is YFSETQ. J lost 2 bases, V lost 4 bases, and 5 bases had no gene match. CDR3 bases: TGCGCCAGCAGCCAGGACAGGGTGGCTGGAAACACCATATATTTT. Amino acid sequence: CASSQDRVAGNTIYF.

The rearrangement links TRBV25-1 to TRBJ2-5; tentative D call: TRBD2 (6 bases). Germline V lookup: CDR1 MGHDK, CDR2 SYGVNS. V was shortened by 4 bases and J by 1 base, with 10 bases between the two germline ends. The CDR3 is 14 amino acids. CDR3 in DNA: TGTGCCAGCAGTGCACCGGGGGTCCAAGAGACCCAGTACTTC. Amino acids: CASSAPGVQETQYF.

The J gene is TRBJ1-1, the V gene TRBV6-5; 8 bases are a match to TRBD1. The V and J ends lost 4 bases and 4 bases, in that order; junction bases with no gene match: 8. CDR1 is MNHEY and CDR2 is SVGAGI in the germline V gene. The CDR3 length is 15 residues. The CDR3 bases are TGTGCCAGCAGTTCCCAGGGGGCGATTCGCACTGAAGCTTTCTTT. It codes for CASSSQGAIRTEAFF.

V usage is TRBV3-1 (or the pseudogene TRBV3-2) and J usage is TRBJ2-3, with D unclear. The ends were cut back, 2 bases at V and 1 base at J, with 4 bases in the middle. There are 13 residues in the CDR3. CDR1 and CDR2 from the germline V gene are LGHDT and YNNKEL (reference sequence). As DNA, the CDR3 is TGTGCCAGCAGCCAACGGGGCACAGATACGCAGTATTTT. It is translated as CASSQRGTDTQYF.

The genes are TRBV5-1 and TRBJ1-6; TRBD1 might be the D (6 bases). Germline values: CDR1 SGHRS, CDR2 YFSETQ. The CDR3 runs to 14 residues. V was pared by 2 bases and J by 6 bases, with 9 bases between. In DNA form, the CDR3 reads TGCGCCAGCAGCTTCGGACAGCTTAATTCACCCCTCCACTTT. It codes for CASSFGQLNSPLHF.

The chain joins TRBV27 to TRBJ1-1, with 8 bases aligning to TRBD1. Per germline, CDR1 MNHEY and CDR2 SMNVEV (reference sequence). The CDR3 length is 14 residues. Trimming removed 5 bases from V and 0 bases from J; junction bases left unmatched: 2. The CDR3 is CASSLDRVNTEAFF. In DNA form, the CDR3 reads TGTGCCAGCAGTCTGGACAGGGTGAACACTGAAGCTTTCTTT.

This clone was seen a handful of times. The chain uses TRBV7-2 and TRBJ1-6; TRBD1 is a possible D gene (5 bases). Looked up from germline, CDR1 is SGHTA and CDR2 is FQGNSA. This CDR3 spans 14 amino acids. Trimming left V 6 bases short and J 7 bases short, with 13 bases between. CDR3 loop: CASSRQKTNSPLHF. For the CDR3, the DNA is TGTGCCAGCAGTCGACAGAAGACGAATTCACCCCTCCACTTT.

The V call is TRBV9, the J call TRBJ2-5; 9 bases are shared with TRBD2. The V and J ends lost 7 bases and 2 bases, in that order; junction bases with no gene match: 18. This CDR3 is 18 amino acids long. From germline, CDR1 is SGDLS and CDR2 YYNGEE. DNA of the CDR3: TGTGCCAGCGCCCGCATGGATAGTAGCGGGGGCCAACAAGAGACCCAGTACTTC. Encoded protein: CASARMDSSGGQQETQYF.

The V call is TRBV20-1, the J call TRBJ2-7, with 9 bases matching TRBD1. The CDR3 extends over 14 amino acids. The V gene end was trimmed by 3 bases and the J gene end by 6 bases; junction bases not matched to a gene: 9. The germline CDR1 and CDR2 sequences are DFQATT and SNEGSKA (reference sequence). The CDR3 DNA sequence: TGCAGTGCTAGTCCCGGGACAGGGTTTTCCGAGCAGTACGTC. It encodes CSASPGTGFSEQYV.

V usage is TRBV11-2 and J usage is TRBJ2-7; 10 bases agree with TRBD1. The CDR3 runs 13 residues. Germline V gene data show CDR1 as SGHAT and CDR2 as FQNNGV. V gave up 5 bases and J gave up 6 bases; unmatched junction bases: 4. CDR3 protein: CASSPDRGPEQYF. DNA of the CDR3: TGTGCCAGCAGCCCAGACAGGGGGCCCGAGCAGTACTTC.

V and J are TRBV13 and TRBJ2-7, with D perhaps matching TRBD2 (6 bases). Germline CDR1 and CDR2: PRHDT and FYEKMQ (reference sequence). The CDR3 contains 15 residues. Trimming left V 3 bases short and J 4 bases short, with 16 bases between. As DNA, the CDR3 is TGTGCCAGCAGCTTTGGTTCGACTAGTACGTACGAGCAGTACGTC. This translates into CASSFGSTSTYEQYV.

V is TRBV6-5 and J is TRBJ2-2; the D gene is possibly TRBD1 (6 bases). The CDR3 is 15 amino acids. Trimming cost V 5 bases and J 5 bases, with 15 bases left between them. The germline CDR1 and CDR2 sequences are MNHEY and SVGAGI. CDR3 bases: TGTGCCAGCAGTCATGACAGGTTAAAGACCGGGGAGCTGTTTTTT. This codes for CASSHDRLKTGELFF.

To note about this clone: This sample also contains other DNA sequences that code for the same CDR3. J is TRBJ1-5 and V is TRBV27; the match to TRBD1 covers 7 bases. V lost 2 bases to trimming and J lost 2 bases; unmatched junction nucleotides: 3. The CDR3 is 15 amino acids. Germline V gene sequence: CDR1 MNHEY, CDR2 SMNVEV (reference sequence). In DNA, the CDR3 is TGTGCCAGCAGTTTACGAGGGGGCGGCAATCAGCCCCAGCATTTT. Translation gives CASSLRGGGNQPQHF.

This sequence joins TRBV4-3 and TRBJ1-4; D not resolved. Germline loops: CDR1 LGHNA, CDR2 YSLEER. This CDR3 is built from 16 residues. V gave up 1 base and J gave up 8 bases, with 17 bases separating them. CDR3 nucleotides: TGCGCCAGCAGCCAAGCTACCGGAGCCATCCGGGAAAAACTGTTTTTT. The encoded protein is CASSQATGAIREKLFF.

This clone has a single count. The chain combines TRBV7-9 with TRBJ2-6, with TRBD1 matching over 10 bases. The V gene's germline CDR1 is SEHNR and CDR2 FQNEAQ (reference sequence). The V and J ends lost 5 bases and 0 bases, in that order; junction bases with no gene match: 4. This CDR3 has 17 residues. CDR3 sequence: CASSRRTGGSGANVLTF. The CDR3 DNA follows: TGTGCCAGCAGCCGACGGACAGGGGGCTCTGGGGCCAACGTCCTGACTTTC.

This clone was seen a handful of times. Here the CDR3 DNA reads TGTGCCAGCAGTTACTCGCCCGGAGACACCATATATTTT. It specifies CASSYSPGDTIYF. This chain links TRBV6-5 with TRBJ1-3; D ambiguous. The CDR3 is 13 amino acids. Trimming left V 0 bases short and J 8 bases short, with 8 bases between. CDR1 is MNHEY, CDR2 SVGAGI, per germline.